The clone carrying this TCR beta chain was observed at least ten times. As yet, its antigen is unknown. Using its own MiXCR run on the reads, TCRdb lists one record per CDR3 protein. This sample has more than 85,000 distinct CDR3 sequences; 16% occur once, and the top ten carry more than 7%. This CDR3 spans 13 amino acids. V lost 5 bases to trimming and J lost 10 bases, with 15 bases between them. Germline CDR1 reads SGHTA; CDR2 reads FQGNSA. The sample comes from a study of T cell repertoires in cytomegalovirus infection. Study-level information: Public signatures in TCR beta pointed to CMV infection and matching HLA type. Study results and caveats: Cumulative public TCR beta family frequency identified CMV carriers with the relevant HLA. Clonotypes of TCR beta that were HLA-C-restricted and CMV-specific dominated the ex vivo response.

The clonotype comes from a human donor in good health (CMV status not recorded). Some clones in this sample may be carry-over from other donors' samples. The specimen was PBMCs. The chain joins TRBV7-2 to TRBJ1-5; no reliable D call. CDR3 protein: CASSPESPGPQHF. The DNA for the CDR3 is TGTGCCAGCAGCCCAGAAAGTCCCGGACCCCAGCATTTT.